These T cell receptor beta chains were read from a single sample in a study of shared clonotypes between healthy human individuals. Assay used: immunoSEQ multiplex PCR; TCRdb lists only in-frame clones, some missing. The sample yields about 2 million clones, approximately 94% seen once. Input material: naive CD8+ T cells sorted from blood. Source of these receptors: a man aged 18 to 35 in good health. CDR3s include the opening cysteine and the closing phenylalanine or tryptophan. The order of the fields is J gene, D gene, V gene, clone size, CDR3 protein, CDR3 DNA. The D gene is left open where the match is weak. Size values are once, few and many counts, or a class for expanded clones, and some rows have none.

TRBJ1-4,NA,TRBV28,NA,CASSLWSEGINEKLFF,TGTGCCAGCAGTTTATGGTCGGAGGGGATTAATGAAAAACTGTTTTTT
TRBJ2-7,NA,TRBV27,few,CASSLNSAYEQYF,TGTGCCAGCAGTTTAAACAGCGCCTACGAGCAGTACTTC
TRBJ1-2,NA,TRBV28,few,CASKGAWDNYGYTF,TGTGCCAGTAAAGGGGCTTGGGATAACTATGGCTACACCTTC
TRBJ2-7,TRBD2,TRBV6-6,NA,CASWTSGSYEQYF,TGTGCCAGCTGGACTAGCGGGAGTTACGAGCAGTACTTC
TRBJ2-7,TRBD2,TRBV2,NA,CASNVLAGVYEQYF,TGTGCCAGCAATGTACTAGCGGGAGTTTACGAGCAGTACTTC
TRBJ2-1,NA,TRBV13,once,CASSLTDVWGNEQFF,TGTGCCAGCAGCTTGACAGACGTTTGGGGCAATGAGCAGTTCTTC
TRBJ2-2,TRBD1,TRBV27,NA,CASSKDRANTGELFF,TGTGCCAGCAGTAAGGACAGGGCGAACACCGGGGAGCTGTTTTTT
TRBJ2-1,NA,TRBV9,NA,CASTVGQNNEQFF,TGTGCCAGCACTGTGGGGCAGAACAATGAGCAGTTCTTC
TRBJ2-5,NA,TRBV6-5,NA,CASSYLEQETQYF,TGTGCCAGCAGTTACTTAGAACAAGAGACCCAGTACTTC
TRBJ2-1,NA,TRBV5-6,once,CASSLATGEQFF,TGTGCCAGCAGCTTGGCTACTGGAGAGCAGTTCTTC
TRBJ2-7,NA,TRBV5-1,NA,CASSLEGVDPSYEQYF,TGCGCCAGCAGCTTGGAAGGGGTCGACCCCTCCTACGAGCAGTACTTC
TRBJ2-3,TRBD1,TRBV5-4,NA,CASSWDRGTDTQYF,TGTGCCAGCAGCTGGGACAGGGGGACAGATACGCAGTATTTT
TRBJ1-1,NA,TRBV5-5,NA,CASSLVGKGVTEAFF,TGTGCCAGCAGCTTGGTGGGTAAAGGGGTGACTGAAGCTTTCTTT
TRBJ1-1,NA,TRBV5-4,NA,CASSLLATEAFF,TGTGCCAGCAGCTTACTGGCCACTGAAGCTTTCTTT
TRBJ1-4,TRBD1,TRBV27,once,CASSLWTGPNEKLFF,TGTGCCAGCAGTTTGTGGACAGGGCCTAATGAAAAACTGTTTTTT
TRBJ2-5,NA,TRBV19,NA,CASSITQVQETQYF,TGTGCCAGTAGTATCACCCAGGTCCAAGAGACCCAGTACTTC
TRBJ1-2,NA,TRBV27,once,CASSSLLQGHYGYTF,TGTGCCAGCAGTTCACTACTACAGGGACACTATGGCTACACCTTC
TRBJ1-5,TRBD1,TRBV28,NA,CATALDRGLHQPQHF,TGTGCCACCGCCCTCGACAGGGGGCTCCATCAGCCCCAGCATTTT
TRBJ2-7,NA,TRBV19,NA,CASSMDRDTIYEQYF,TGTGCCAGTAGTATGGACCGGGACACTATCTACGAGCAGTACTTC
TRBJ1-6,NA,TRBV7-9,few,CASSLDEGYNSPLHF,TGTGCCAGCAGCTTAGATGAGGGGTATAATTCACCCCTCCACTTT
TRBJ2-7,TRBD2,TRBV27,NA,CASSLILAGRFYEQYF,TGTGCCAGCAGTTTAATCCTAGCGGGAAGGTTTTACGAGCAGTACTTC
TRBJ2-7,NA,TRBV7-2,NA,CASSPSVANYEQYF,TGTGCCAGCAGCCCCTCCGTTGCGAACTACGAGCAGTACTTC
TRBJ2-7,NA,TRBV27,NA,CASSSTREFWEQYF,TGTGCCAGCAGTTCAACCAGGGAGTTCTGGGAGCAGTACTTC
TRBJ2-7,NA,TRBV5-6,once,CASSLGQLWYEQYF,TGTGCCAGCAGCTTGGGACAGCTGTGGTACGAGCAGTACTTC
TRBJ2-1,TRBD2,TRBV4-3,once,CASSQETGTSGSNEQFF,TGCGCCAGCAGCCAAGAGACCGGGACTAGCGGGAGCAATGAGCAGTTCTTC
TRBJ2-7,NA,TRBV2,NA,CASTAGHSYEQYF,TGTGCCAGCACCGCTGGGCACTCCTACGAGCAGTACTTC
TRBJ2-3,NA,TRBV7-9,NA,CASSLENDDTQYF,TGTGCCAGCAGCTTAGAGAACGACGATACGCAGTATTTT
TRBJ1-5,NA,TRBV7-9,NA,CASSLGFQPQHF,TGTGCCAGCAGCTTAGGGTTCCAGCCCCAGCATTTT
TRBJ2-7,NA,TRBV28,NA,CASSFQVPYEQYF,TGTGCCAGCAGTTTCCAGGTCCCCTACGAGCAGTACTTC
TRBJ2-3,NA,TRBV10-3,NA,CAISNDSSTDTQYF,TGTGCCATCAGTAATGACAGTAGCACAGATACGCAGTATTTT
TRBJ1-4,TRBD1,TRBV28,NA,CASSPQGGVGNEKLFF,TGTGCCAGCAGTCCACAGGGGGGAGTAGGTAACGAAAAACTGTTTTTT
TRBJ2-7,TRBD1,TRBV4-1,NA,CASSQEEQGAYEQYF,TGCGCCAGCAGCCAAGAGGAACAGGGGGCGTACGAGCAGTACTTC
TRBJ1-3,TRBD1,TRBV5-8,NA,CASSLTRDSSGNTIYF,TGTGCCAGCAGCTTGACCCGGGACAGCTCTGGAAACACCATATATTTT
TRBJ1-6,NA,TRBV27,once,CASSLQAAVYNSPLHF,TGTGCCAGCAGTTTACAGGCGGCAGTGTATAATTCACCCCTCCACTTT
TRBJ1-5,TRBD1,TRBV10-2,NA,CASKEGAGGSQPQHF,TGCGCCTCAAAAGAGGGGGCTGGGGGCAGTCAGCCCCAGCATTTT
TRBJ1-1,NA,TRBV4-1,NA,CASSQDRGYGNTEAFF,TGCGCCAGCAGCCAAGATAGGGGTTACGGGAACACTGAAGCTTTCTTT
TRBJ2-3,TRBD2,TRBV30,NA,CAWSRAGGADTQYF,TGTGCCTGGAGCAGAGCGGGGGGTGCGGATACGCAGTATTTT
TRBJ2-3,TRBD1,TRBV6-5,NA,CASSYSTPGQEEYF,TGTGCCAGCAGTTACTCGACACCGGGACAGGAAGAGTATTTT
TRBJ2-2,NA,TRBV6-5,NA,CASSSWQSGLTGELFF,TGTGCCAGCAGTTCCTGGCAATCGGGGTTAACCGGGGAGCTGTTTTTT
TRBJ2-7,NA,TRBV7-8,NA,CASSLSGAAYEQYF,TGTGCCAGCAGCCTAAGTGGCGCGGCCTACGAGCAGTACTTC
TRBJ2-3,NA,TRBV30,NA,CASLGQATDTQYF,TGTGCCTCCCTCGGTCAGGCTACAGATACGCAGTATTTT
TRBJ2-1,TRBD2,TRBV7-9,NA,CASSLVSGIYNEQFF,TGTGCCAGCAGCTTAGTTAGCGGGATCTACAATGAGCAGTTCTTC
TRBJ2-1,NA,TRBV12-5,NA,CASGFGFYNEQFF,TGTGCTAGTGGTTTCGGGTTTTACAATGAGCAGTTCTTC
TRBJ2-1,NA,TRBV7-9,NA,CASNGPTESYNEQFF,TGTGCCAGCAACGGTCCCACCGAATCCTACAATGAGCAGTTCTTC
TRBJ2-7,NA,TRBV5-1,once,CASSFGLGGGYEQYF,TGCGCCAGCAGCTTCGGGTTGGGAGGGGGCTACGAGCAGTACTTC
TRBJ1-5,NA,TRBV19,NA,CASSSLGRLGNQPQHF,TGTGCCAGTAGTAGCCTCGGTAGGTTGGGCAATCAGCCCCAGCATTTT
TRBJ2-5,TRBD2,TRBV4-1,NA,CASSEGLAAQETQYF,TGCGCCAGCAGCGAGGGACTAGCGGCTCAAGAGACCCAGTACTTC
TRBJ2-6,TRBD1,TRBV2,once,CASNRDRDHSGANVLTF,TGTGCCAGCAACCGGGACAGGGACCACTCTGGGGCCAACGTCCTGACTTTC
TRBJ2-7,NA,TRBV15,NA,CATSRVWEGAPNYEQYF,TGTGCCACCAGCAGAGTTTGGGAAGGGGCGCCAAACTACGAGCAGTACTTC
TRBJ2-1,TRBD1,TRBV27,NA,CASSSRDRDEQFF,TGTGCCAGCAGTTCCCGGGACAGGGACGAGCAGTTCTTC
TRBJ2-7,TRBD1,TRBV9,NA,CASSVRGQGLYEQYF,TGTGCCAGCAGCGTACGGGGACAGGGGTTGTACGAGCAGTACTTC
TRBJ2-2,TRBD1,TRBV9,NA,CASSEGGQALFF,TGTGCCAGCAGCGAGGGGGGACAGGCGCTGTTTTTT
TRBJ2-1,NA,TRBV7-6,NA,CASSLSQANEQFF,TGTGCCAGCAGCTTATCCCAGGCGAATGAGCAGTTCTTC
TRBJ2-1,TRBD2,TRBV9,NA,CASSPTGGAGGPKDEQFF,TGTGCCAGCAGCCCCACAGGAGGGGCGGGAGGGCCTAAGGATGAGCAGTTCTTC
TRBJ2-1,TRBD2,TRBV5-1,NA,CASSWGPAGAPNEQFF,TGCGCCAGCAGCTGGGGGCCAGCGGGAGCTCCCAATGAGCAGTTCTTC
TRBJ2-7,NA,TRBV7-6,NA,CASSPRTDTYEQYF,TGTGCCAGCAGCCCGAGGACAGATACCTACGAGCAGTACTTC
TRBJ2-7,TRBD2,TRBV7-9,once,CASSKPGLAASYEQYF,TGTGCCAGCAGCAAACCAGGCCTAGCGGCCTCCTACGAGCAGTACTTC
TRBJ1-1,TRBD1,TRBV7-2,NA,CASSLPTGAALNTEAFF,TGTGCCAGCAGCTTACCTACAGGGGCCGCTTTGAACACTGAAGCTTTCTTT
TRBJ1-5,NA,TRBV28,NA,CASSYWEGNQPQHF,TGTGCCAGCAGTTATTGGGAGGGCAATCAGCCCCAGCATTTT
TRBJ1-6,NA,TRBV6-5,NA,CASSYPSPNSPLHF,TGTGCCAGCAGTTACCCCAGCCCTAATTCACCCCTCCACTTT